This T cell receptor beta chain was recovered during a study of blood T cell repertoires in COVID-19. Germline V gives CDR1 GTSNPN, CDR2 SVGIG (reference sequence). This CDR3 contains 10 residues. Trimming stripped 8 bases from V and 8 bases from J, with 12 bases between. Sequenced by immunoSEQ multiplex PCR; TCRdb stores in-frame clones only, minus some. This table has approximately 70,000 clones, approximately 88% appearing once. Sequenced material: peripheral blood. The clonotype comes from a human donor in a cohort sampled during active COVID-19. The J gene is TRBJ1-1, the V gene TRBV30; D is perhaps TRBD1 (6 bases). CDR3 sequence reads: CARGGPEAFF. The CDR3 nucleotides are TGTGCCCGAGGGGGACCGGAAGCTTTCTTT. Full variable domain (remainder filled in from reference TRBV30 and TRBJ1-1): SQTIHQWPATLVQPVGSPLSLECTVEGTSNPNLYWYRQAAGRGLQLLFYSVGIGQISSEVPQNLSASRPQDRQFILSSKKLLLSDSGFYLCARGGPEAFFGQGTRLTVV.